The rows below give T cell receptor beta chains drawn from one sample of a study of T cell responses to AZD1222 COVID-19 vaccine. Sequencing used immunoSEQ multiplex PCR; TCRdb keeps in-frame clones, though not all of them. The table includes more than 150,000 clones, approximately 92% detected once. Sequencing was performed on peripheral blood, taken on day 0 of AZD1222 vaccination. The receptors were sampled from an adult in good health. Each CDR3 is given with its conserved first and last residue.

V	J	CDR3
TRBV7-6	TRBJ2-3	CASSLLAGGPSRVRQYF
TRBV6-1	TRBJ1-1	CASSESGVNTEAFF
TRBV3-1/TRBV3-2	TRBJ1-3	CASSPGSYRVGYTIYF
TRBV18	TRBJ1-3	CASSPFKGASGNTIYF
TRBV5-1	TRBJ1-2	CASKSFRTRVAYGYTF
TRBV7-7	TRBJ2-2	CASSLTSGRGDGELFF
TRBV28	TRBJ1-2	CASSLSSIGDGYTF
TRBV19	TRBJ1-5	CASSSGVGQPQHF
TRBV27	TRBJ1-6	CASSLSSPGSYNSPLHF
TRBV7-2	TRBJ2-7	CASSPRPSSYEQYF
TRBV2	TRBJ1-2	CASRGSGGAGYTF
TRBV5-6	TRBJ2-5	CASSPVGTRTQYF
TRBV6-2/TRBV6-3	TRBJ1-2	CASSYPQNQDGYTF
TRBV19	TRBJ2-7	CASSIRGLGGARIYEQYF
TRBV19	TRBJ2-2	CASIPGRNTGELFF
TRBV7-2	TRBJ1-2	CASSPMTTPTNYGYTF
TRBV14	TRBJ1-2	CASSPRLTGEGYTF
TRBV18	TRBJ1-1	CASSPLDRGLGTEAFF
TRBV3-1/TRBV3-2	TRBJ1-5	CASSLSGTGVRSQHF
TRBV18	TRBJ1-2	CASSPDRVLYTF
TRBV27	TRBJ1-5	CASSLLAESGLGQPQHF
TRBV6-4	TRBJ2-6	CASSDNSGANVLTF
TRBV19	TRBJ2-3	CASSTGQGTDTQYF
TRBV28	TRBJ1-6	CASSLYPNSPLHF
TRBV24-1	TRBJ2-2	CATSLSRTGELFF
TRBV20-1	TRBJ1-2	CSALRDSYFF
TRBV27	TRBJ2-7	CASTGTSGRPDYEQYF
TRBV14	TRBJ2-1	CASSRTGRGHEQFF
TRBV9	TRBJ2-3	CASSVAGLSTDTQYF
TRBV24-1	TRBJ2-4	CATSDGGNIQYF
TRBV9	TRBJ1-3	CASSYNVGPGNTIYF
TRBV19	TRBJ2-3	CATKGGSTDTQYF
TRBV27	TRBJ1-5	CASSLSTGGGNQPQHF
TRBV30	TRBJ1-3	CAWRPWAGQGQAGNTIYF
TRBV6-5	TRBJ2-7	CASTRQGKHEQYF
TRBV4-3	TRBJ1-2	CASSPTAGGNYGYTF
TRBV21-1	TRBJ2-7	CASRKTSPPYEQYF
TRBV7-2	TRBJ2-1	CASSSTWGNEQFF
TRBV29-1	TRBJ1-3	CSVEVATSGNTIYF
TRBV28	TRBJ1-3	CASSFGFARSGNTIYF
TRBV5-1	TRBJ1-1	CASRSPQGTLNTEAFF
TRBV4-2	TRBJ1-1	CASSQDSNPGLAGAFF
TRBV7-3	TRBJ2-2	CASSPGHLNTGELFF
TRBV12-3/TRBV12-4	TRBJ1-4	CASSFRTVEKLFF
TRBV9	TRBJ1-2	CASSLNWDSAGGYTF
TRBV5-4	TRBJ2-5	CASSFRVLGRETQYF
TRBV20-1	TRBJ1-2	CSARGADHTF
TRBV6-2/TRBV6-3	TRBJ1-5	CASSYAVGTDYQPQHF
TRBV13	TRBJ2-1	CASSPPGTSGHNEQFF
TRBV6-6	TRBJ1-1	CASTLIQGAEAFF
TRBV3-1/TRBV3-2	TRBJ2-1	CASSQGVYGGSYNEQFF
TRBV12-3/TRBV12-4	TRBJ1-2	CASSLGGYTF
TRBV10-3	TRBJ2-7	CAIKPSGVSEQYF
TRBV5-4	TRBJ1-2	CASSLDGYNYGYTF
TRBV3-1/TRBV3-2	TRBJ1-4	CASSHLPGQGNEKLFF